These 21 T cell receptor beta chains were sequenced from one sample in a study of beta chain features in type 1 diabetes (dated by TCRdb to 2016 to 2018). Preparation of the library involved the immunoSEQ multiplex PCR assay. All of the isolated RNA was reverse transcribed with the High Capacity cDNA Reverse Transcription Kit, so expressed TCRB transcripts were sequenced. Imported from immuneACCESS, the table was reduced by TCRdb to in-frame sequences with V and J called. These copies leave out some clones; in studies compared against another copy, an unresolved V gene accounts for under half, and the cause of the remainder is not known. Recorded for this sample are about 360,000 clones; around 12% of them occurred a single time. The top ten clonotypes cover around 0.02% of the sample. What was sequenced was naive CD4+ T cells from blood. The cell subset or site label here, explained by the study, means: true naive CD4+ T cells. The receptors stem from a man aged 18 to 30 in good health.

The sample holds a few counts of this clone. This rearrangement joins TRBV7-3 to TRBJ2-5; a weak D match, TRBD2 (5 bases). The CDR3 is 13 residues long. Germline assignment: CDR1 SGHTA and CDR2 FQGTGA. Trimming removed 3 bases from V and 1 base from J, with 6 bases in between. The CDR3: CASSLGVQETQYF. As DNA, the CDR3 is TGTGCCAGCAGCTTGGGAGTCCAAGAGACCCAGTACTTC.

The rearrangement links TRBV25-1 to TRBJ2-7; the D gene is possibly TRBD2 (6 bases). This CDR3 is 14 amino acids long. Per germline, CDR1 MGHDK and CDR2 SYGVNS. Trimming stripped 8 bases from V and 5 bases from J, with 19 bases between. This CDR3 is CASLGTPSHHEQYF. The CDR3 DNA follows: TGTGCCAGCCTCGGGACTCCCTCACACCACGAGCAGTACTTC.

This clone was seen once. The V and J genes are TRBV19 and TRBJ2-7; 13 bases agree with TRBD2. The germline gives CDR1 LNHDA, CDR2 SQIVND (reference sequence). V shed 5 bases and J 1 base; nucleotides not matched to a gene: 5. The CDR3 length is 16 residues. Here the CDR3 reads CASSDGLAGASYEQYF. CDR3 DNA sequence: TGTGCCAGTAGTGATGGACTAGCGGGAGCTTCCTACGAGCAGTACTTC. The variable domain in full, completed from reference TRBV19 and TRBJ2-7, reads DGGITQSPKYLFRKEGQNVTLSCEQNLNHDAMYWYRQDPGQGLRLIYYSQIVNDFQKGDIAEGYSVSREKKESFPLTVTSAQKNPTAFYLCASSDGLAGASYEQYFGPGTRLTVT.

This clone was seen a few times. The CDR3 nucleotides are TGTGCCAGCTCACCACAGAGGTTTGAAAAACTGTTTTTT. Translating it yields CASSPQRFEKLFF. This chain uses TRBV18 with TRBJ1-4; D unclear. V was clipped by 1 base and J by 7 bases, with 7 bases between them. In germline, CDR1 is KGHSH, CDR2 LQKENI. This CDR3 region has 13 residues.

V is TRBV9 and J is TRBJ2-7; possible D gene TRBD2, 7 bases. Per germline, CDR1 SGDLS and CDR2 YYNGEE. V dropped 0 bases and J dropped 0 bases, with 16 bases sitting between them. CDR3 size: 17 residues. This CDR3 is CASSVDVGGLSSYEQYF. In DNA form, the CDR3 reads TGTGCCAGCAGCGTAGACGTCGGGGGGCTGAGCTCCTACGAGCAGTACTTC.

This sequence joins TRBV2 and TRBJ1-2; D is unresolved. Looked up from germline, CDR1 is SNHLY and CDR2 is FYNNEI. The length of the CDR3 is 12 residues. V lost 6 bases and J lost 8, with 13 bases in between. The CDR3 DNA sequence: TGTGCCAGCAGGGAGGATACGAAGGGCTACACCTTC. Its translation: CASREDTKGYTF.

The V and J genes are TRBV6-6 and TRBJ2-7, with TRBD1 as a possible D gene (6 bases). This CDR3 region has 14 residues. Trimming stripped 2 bases from V and 5 bases from J, with 13 bases between. The germline CDR1 and CDR2 sequences are MNHNY and SVGAGI (reference sequence). Here the CDR3 DNA reads TGTGCCAGCAGTTACCGGACAGCCACCGACGAGCAGTACTTC. Residues: CASSYRTATDEQYF.

This clone came up a few times. This chain connects TRBV7-3 to TRBJ1-1; 7 nucleotides align to TRBD1. Per the germline V gene, CDR1 is SGHTA and CDR2 is FQGTGA. The CDR3 extends over 13 amino acids. V was clipped by 5 bases and J by 3 bases; unmatched bases: 3. CDR3 sequence: CASSADRDTEAFF. DNA of the CDR3: TGTGCCAGCAGCGCCGACAGGGACACTGAAGCTTTCTTT.

This clone was detected a few times. The CDR3 protein is CASSLTGYYGYTF. CDR3 DNA sequence: TGTGCCAGCAGCCTAACAGGATACTATGGCTACACCTTC. The chain combines TRBV28 with TRBJ1-2; a possible D gene is TRBD1 (5 bases). The CDR3 is 13 amino acids. Trimming shortened V by 6 bases and J by 3 bases, and 11 bases separated the two germline ends. The V gene's germline CDR1 is MDHEN and CDR2 SYDVKM.

In this sample, this clone turned up many times. The V gene is TRBV29-1, the J gene TRBJ2-4; D is perhaps TRBD1 (6 bases). The germline V gene encodes CDR1 SQVTM and CDR2 ANQGSEA. Trimming took off 4 bases at V and 7 bases at J, with 14 bases between the two ends. The CDR3 spans 13 residues. DNA for the CDR3: TGCAGCGTTGCGGGGACACAGGGTAACATTCAGTACTTC. Amino acids: CSVAGTQGNIQYF.

This clone was observed a handful of times. The CDR3 loop reads CASSLFGRGAFF. The CDR3 DNA follows: TGTGCCAGCAGTTTATTTGGCAGGGGAGCTTTCTTT. The J gene is TRBJ1-1, the V gene TRBV28; possibly TRBD1 for D (6 bases). This CDR3 has 12 amino acids. Germline V gene sequence: CDR1 MDHEN, CDR2 SYDVKM. Trimming stripped 1 base from V and 10 bases from J, with 10 bases between.

The chain employs TRBV30 and TRBJ2-7; 9 bases map to TRBD1. This CDR3 has 14 residues. V shed 4 bases and J 3 bases; nucleotides not matched to a gene: 7. The germline V gene has CDR1 GTSNPN and CDR2 SVGIG (reference sequence). CDR3 DNA sequence: TGTGCCTGGAACCCGGACAGGGGAGGCTACGAGCAGTACTTC. It yields the protein CAWNPDRGGYEQYF.

In its sample, this clone was seen a few times. V is TRBV19 and J is TRBJ2-7, with a tentative D call TRBD2 (6 bases). This CDR3 spans 15 amino acids. Germline V gene data show CDR1 as LNHDA and CDR2 as SQIVND (reference sequence). V was trimmed by 3 bases and J by 0 bases, leaving 12 bases between them. As DNA, the CDR3 is TGTGCCAGTAGTATCTATGACGGGAGCTCCTACGAGCAGTACTTC. It codes for CASSIYDGSSYEQYF.

This clone appeared a few times. V and J are TRBV19 and TRBJ2-4; 10 bases line up with TRBD1. This CDR3 contains 17 residues. Germline V gene sequence: CDR1 LNHDA, CDR2 SQIVND (reference sequence). Trimming cost V 9 bases and J 9 bases; bases outside gene matches: 20. CDR3 loop: CASHGTGATQGAGIQYF. For the CDR3, the DNA is TGTGCCAGCCACGGGACAGGGGCTACTCAGGGGGCAGGCATTCAGTACTTC.

This clone appeared a few times. The rearrangement links TRBV15 to TRBJ1-5; unclear D gene. The germline V gene encodes CDR1 LNHNV and CDR2 YYDKDF (reference sequence). This CDR3 has 14 amino acids. V was trimmed by 0 bases and J by 11 bases, leaving 14 bases between them. The CDR3 protein is CATSRDLAGLTQHF. DNA for the CDR3: TGTGCCACCAGCAGAGATCTGGCGGGTCTGACCCAGCATTTT.

This clone was counted at least ten times. J is TRBJ2-1 and V is TRBV30; D not certain. CDR1 and CDR2 (germline): GTSNPN, SVGIG (reference sequence). V lost 3 bases to trimming and J lost 7 bases, with 4 bases between them. The CDR3 loop spans 10 amino acids. The chain's CDR3 is CAWRRNEQFF. The CDR3 DNA follows: TGTGCCTGGAGGAGGAATGAGCAGTTCTTC.

This clone was seen more than once but under ten times. The rearrangement joins TRBV27 to TRBJ1-1, with 9 bases that match TRBD1. V shed 7 bases, J shed 4 bases, and the junction held 7 bases outside the gene matches. The CDR3 contains 14 residues. Germline V gene lookup returns CDR1 MNHEY and CDR2 SMNVEV (reference sequence). DNA for the CDR3: TGTGCCAGCAACCTAAGACAGGGGGGCACTGAAGCTTTCTTT. Residues: CASNLRQGGTEAFF.

This chain connects TRBV7-9 to TRBJ2-1; the match to TRBD2 covers 8 bases. V dropped 5 bases and J dropped 0; count of bases not matched to a gene: 9. The germline V gene encodes CDR1 SEHNR and CDR2 FQNEAQ (reference sequence). The CDR3 loop spans 17 amino acids. As DNA, the CDR3 is TGTGCCAGCAGCATCCAGAAGCGGGGGAGCTCCTACAATGAGCAGTTCTTC. This encodes CASSIQKRGSSYNEQFF.

A word on this clone: The sample contains more than one DNA sequence encoding this CDR3. The chain combines TRBV5-1 with TRBJ1-1; D perhaps matches TRBD1 (6 bases). Germline CDR1 reads SGHRS; CDR2 reads YFSETQ. Trimming stripped 0 bases from V and 2 bases from J, with 8 bases between. The CDR3 has 14 residues. The CDR3 bases are TGCGCCAGCAGCTTGGCACAGGGTAACACTGAAGCTTTCTTT. As protein: CASSLAQGNTEAFF. The full variable domain, rest sourced from reference TRBV5-1 and TRBJ1-1, is KAGVTQTPRYLIKTRGQQVTLSCSPISGHRSVSWYQQTPGQGLQFLFEYFSETQRNKGNFPGRFSGRQFSNSRSEMNVSTLELGDSALYLCASSLAQGNTEAFFGQGTRLTVV.

There are a few counts of this clone. The same CDR3 also results from other DNA sequences found in this sample. The V gene is TRBV18, the J gene TRBJ2-3; 12 bases match TRBD2. The CDR3 is 16 residues long. Germline V lookup: CDR1 KGHSH, CDR2 LQKENI. V gave up 5 bases and J gave up 2 bases; unmatched junction bases: 5. The CDR3 here is CASSSGTSGSTDTQYF. The CDR3 DNA reads TGTGCCAGCTCATCCGGGACTAGCGGGTCCACAGATACGCAGTATTTT.

The genes are TRBV29-1 and TRBJ2-7, with 11 positions matching TRBD2. Germline trimming cut 2 bases from V and 3 bases from J; bases unmatched to any gene: 9. In germline, CDR1 is SQVTM, CDR2 ANQGSEA. The CDR3 is 16 amino acids. The CDR3 spells CSVEPARTSGSYEQYF. The CDR3 bases are TGCAGCGTTGAACCGGCTCGAACTAGCGGGAGCTACGAGCAGTACTTC.